The TCR beta chain under discussion was sequenced for a study of T cells after yellow fever vaccination. Universal primer sites and UMIs were introduced during 5'RACE template-switching synthesis of TCR cDNA. Each CDR3 protein gets one entry after TCRdb re-called the 5' RACE reads with MiXCR. The sample records some 420,000 distinct CDR3 sequences, under 20% being singletons. The CDR3 spans 13 residues. Germline V gene data show CDR1 as LNHNV and CDR2 as YYDKDF (reference sequence). Deletions cut 1 base from V and 6 bases from J, with 9 bases between. This clonotype was counted only a few times. Its antigen remains unidentified. General study points: At around 96% for CD4 and almost 90% for CD8, most primary-vaccination clones showed up again after the booster.

This TCR was sampled from a man between 18 and 35 years old who received the YFV17D yellow fever vaccine. The source was PBMCs, collected before the yellow fever booster vaccination. The chain is built from TRBV15 and TRBJ1-1; no reliable D call. The CDR3 coding sequence is TGTGCCACCAGCAGAGCCCGGGTCGCTGAAGCTTTCTTT. Its translation is CATSRARVAEAFF.